What follows describes a single T cell receptor beta chain. Unmatched junction bases numbered 3, after V lost 4 bases and J lost 3 bases. Germline V CDR1 and CDR2: SGHNT, YENEEA. The CDR3 sequence is 14 residues long. This sample is drawn from a study of blood T cell repertoires in COVID-19. Overall study: Samples taken during acute and convalescent COVID-19 were collected in the United States, Italy and Spain.

Profiled with immunoSEQ multiplex PCR; TCRdb holds only in-frame clones, not every one. This sample has 150,000 to 250,000 clones, with about nine tenths found just once. The study recruited people aged roughly 18 to 100 years across approximately 24 US areas. Participants were placed into cohorts based on the clinical history they reported. Sequenced input: PBMCs or T cells enriched from blood (not recorded which). V usage is TRBV11-3 and J usage is TRBJ2-4, with TRBD1 matching over 7 bases. This clonotype originated in a woman in her twenties or thirties who had recovered from COVID-19. Written as DNA, the CDR3 is TGTGCCAGCAGCTACAGGGGTAGCAAAAACATTCAGTACTTC. Protein product: CASSYRGSKNIQYF. Combining the CDR3 with reference TRBV11-3 and TRBJ2-4 gives the whole variable domain EAGVVQSPRYKIIEKKQPVAFWCNPISGHNTLYWYLQNLGQGPELLIRYENEEAVDDSQLPKDRFSAERLKGVDSTLKIQPAELGDSAVYLCASSYRGSKNIQYFGAGTRLSVL.